Reported below is one T cell receptor (beta chain). The CDR3 loop spans 16 amino acids. Germline V gene lookup returns CDR1 MNHNS and CDR2 SASEGT. This entry comes from a study of monozygotic twins with inflammatory bowel disease. It was 3,500 to 4,000 ng of total RNA that each TCR library used. Molecular identifiers with 6-nucleotide sample barcodes were added during cDNA synthesis via template switching. With the 5' RACE reads reprocessed, TCRdb shows one record per CDR3 protein and no DNA. The sample includes under 130,000 distinct CDR3 sequences. This receptor was obtained from a human donor with ulcerative colitis or Crohn's disease, or a healthy co-twin of an affected twin (not recorded which). Material for sequencing was blood. The V call is TRBV6-1, the J call TRBJ1-2; no DNA is available, so the TRBD1 call from TCRdb remains unchecked. CDR3 amino acids: CASRIFGAELGYGYTF.